The present T cell receptor beta chain was sequenced within a study of T cells after yellow fever vaccination. Study summary: SMART-Seq v4 Ultra Low Input prepared the low-cell-number fractions.

This CDR3 comprises 19 residues. Germline-derived CDR1 and CDR2 are KGHSH and LQKENI. Trimming took off 3 bases at V and 0 bases at J, with 18 bases between the two ends. As TCR cDNA was made by 5'RACE template switching, a universal primer site and UMIs were added. TCRdb passed the 5' RACE reads through MiXCR, listing each CDR3 protein once. The table lists 150,000 or so distinct CDR3 sequences, approximately 6.8% of them singletons. The receptor was isolated from a man between 18 and 35 years old who received the YFV17D yellow fever vaccine. Material: CD4+ T cells sorted from PBMCs, obtained about 5 days after the first yellow fever vaccination. The V call is TRBV18, the J call TRBJ2-6; D is uncertain. The CDR3 nucleotides read TGTGCCAGCTCACCCTTAAACCGGGCCCCCTCCTCTGGGGCCAACGTCCTGACTTTC. This gives the protein CASSPLNRAPSSGANVLTF.